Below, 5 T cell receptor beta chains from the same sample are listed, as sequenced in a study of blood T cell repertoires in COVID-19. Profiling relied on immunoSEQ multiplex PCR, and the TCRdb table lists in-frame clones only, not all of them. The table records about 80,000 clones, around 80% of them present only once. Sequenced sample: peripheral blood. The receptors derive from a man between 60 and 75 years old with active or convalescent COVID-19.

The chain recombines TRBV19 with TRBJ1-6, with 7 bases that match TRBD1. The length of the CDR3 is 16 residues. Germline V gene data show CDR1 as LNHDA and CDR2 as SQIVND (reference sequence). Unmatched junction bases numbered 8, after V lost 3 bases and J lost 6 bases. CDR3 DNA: TGTGCCAGTAGTATCGCCCCCGGGACAGTTAATTCACCCCTCCACTTT. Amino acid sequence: CASSIAPGTVNSPLHF.

The CDR3 protein is CASSYSRGGSYGYTF. As DNA, the CDR3 is TGTGCCAGCAGTTACTCTCGGGGGGGCAGCTATGGCTACACCTTC. The chain recombines TRBV6-2 or TRBV6-3 with TRBJ1-2; possible D gene TRBD1, 6 bases. Germline V gives CDR1 MNHEY, CDR2 SVGEGT. V lost 0 bases and J lost 4, with 12 bases in between. This CDR3 comprises 15 residues.

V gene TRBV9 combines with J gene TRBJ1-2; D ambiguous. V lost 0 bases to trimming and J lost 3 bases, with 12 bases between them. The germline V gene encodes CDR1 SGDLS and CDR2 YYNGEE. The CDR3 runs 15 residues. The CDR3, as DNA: TGTGCCAGCAGCGTAGGTTACGACGAGGACTATGGCTACACCTTC. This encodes CASSVGYDEDYGYTF.

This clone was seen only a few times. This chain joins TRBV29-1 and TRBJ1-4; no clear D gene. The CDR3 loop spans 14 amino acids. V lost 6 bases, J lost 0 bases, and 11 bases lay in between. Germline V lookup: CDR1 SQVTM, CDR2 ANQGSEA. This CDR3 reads CSVARLATNEKLFF. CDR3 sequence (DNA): TGCAGCGTCGCGAGACTTGCAACTAATGAAAAACTGTTTTTT. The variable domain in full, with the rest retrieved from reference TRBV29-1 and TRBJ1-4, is SAVISQKPSRDICQRGTSLTIQCQVDSQVTMMFWYRQQPGQSLTLIATANQGSEATYESGFVIDKFPISRPNLTFSTLTVSNMSPEDSSIYLCSVARLATNEKLFFGSGTQLSVL.

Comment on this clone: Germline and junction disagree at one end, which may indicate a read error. CDR3 bases: TGTGCTAGCAGCGCCCTGACCCCGGGACTAGCGGGGGCTGAGCAGTTCTTC. Protein product: CASSALTPGLAGAEQFF. This chain uses TRBV7-7 with TRBJ2-1; TRBD2 agrees at 14 bases. Germline V gene data show CDR1 as SSHAT and CDR2 as FNYEAQ (reference sequence). The CDR3 has 17 amino acids.